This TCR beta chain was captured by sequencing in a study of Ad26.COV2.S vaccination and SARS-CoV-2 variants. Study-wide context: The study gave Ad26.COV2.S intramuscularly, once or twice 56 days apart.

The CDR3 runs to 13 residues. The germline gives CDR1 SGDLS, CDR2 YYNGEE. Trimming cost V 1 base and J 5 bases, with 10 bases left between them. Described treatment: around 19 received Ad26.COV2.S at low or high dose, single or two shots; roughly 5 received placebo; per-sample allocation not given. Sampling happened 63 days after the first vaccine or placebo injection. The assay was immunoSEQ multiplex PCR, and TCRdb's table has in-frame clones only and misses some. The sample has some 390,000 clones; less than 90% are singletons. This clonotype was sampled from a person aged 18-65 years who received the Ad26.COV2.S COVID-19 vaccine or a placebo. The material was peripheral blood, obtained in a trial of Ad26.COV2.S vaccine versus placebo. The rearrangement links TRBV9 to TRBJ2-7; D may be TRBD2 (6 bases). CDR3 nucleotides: TGTGCCAGCAGCGTAAAGGGAGGCGACGAGCAGTACTTC. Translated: CASSVKGGDEQYF.